The 30 T cell receptor beta chains in this list originate from one sample, sequenced in a study of Ad26.COV2.S vaccination and SARS-CoV-2 variants. The method was immunoSEQ multiplex PCR; TCRdb's version includes in-frame clones alone and lacks a portion of them. The data show approximately 480,000 clones, around nine tenths seen once. Treatment meaning: 19 received Ad26.COV2.S at low or high dose, single or two shots; 5 received placebo; per-sample allocation not given. Repertoires come from day 63 after the first vaccine or placebo injection. The specimen was peripheral blood, collected in a trial of Ad26.COV2.S vaccine versus placebo. Receptor source: a person between 18 and 59 years old who received the Ad26.COV2.S COVID-19 vaccine or a placebo.

The chain links TRBV7-9 to TRBJ2-7, with 8 bases lining up with TRBD2. Germline values: CDR1 SEHNR, CDR2 FQNEAQ (reference sequence). The CDR3 covers 13 residues. J gave up 4 bases and V 5 bases, and 4 bases lay outside the gene matches. This CDR3 reads CASSPSGPYEQYF. The CDR3 nucleotides are TGTGCCAGCAGCCCTAGCGGGCCTTACGAGCAGTACTTC.

This clone came up once. The chain uses TRBV7-2 and TRBJ2-2, with D possibly TRBD1 on 5 matching bases. The CDR3 has 14 amino acids. The V gene's germline CDR1 is SGHTA and CDR2 FQGNSA. The ends were cut back, 4 bases at V and 2 bases at J, with 8 bases in the middle. The CDR3 region has the DNA TGTGCCAGCAGCTCCGACAGAAACACCGGGGAGCTGTTTTTT. Its translation: CASSSDRNTGELFF.

This clone was observed a single time. The J gene is TRBJ2-3, the V gene TRBV7-2; no firm D call. Trimming cost V 1 base and J 1 base, with 12 bases left between them. The V gene's germline CDR1 is SGHTA and CDR2 FQGNSA. The CDR3 covers 16 residues. Here the CDR3 DNA reads TGTGCCAGCAGCTTAGTCCCATTACTGGGCACAGATACGCAGTATTTT. It encodes CASSLVPLLGTDTQYF.

This clone was detected only once. V and J are TRBV20-1 and TRBJ2-7; weak D call: TRBD1 (6 bases). Germline CDR1 DFQATT, CDR2 SNEGSKA (reference sequence). The V gene lost 5 bases and the J gene lost 3 bases, with 8 bases spanning the gap. This CDR3 has 11 amino acids. The DNA of the CDR3 is TGCAGTGCTCTGGACAGCTACGAGCAGTACTTC. Its protein product is CSALDSYEQYF.

The J gene is TRBJ2-3, the V gene TRBV19; D may match TRBD1 or TRBD2 (5 bases each). The V end lost 8 bases, the J end lost 1 base, and 13 bases lay between the germline ends. The length of the CDR3 is 14 residues. The germline V gene encodes CDR1 LNHDA and CDR2 SQIVND (reference sequence). The CDR3: CASRWDGGTDTQYF. For the CDR3, the DNA is TGTGCCAGTCGCTGGGACGGAGGCACAGATACGCAGTATTTT.

V gene TRBV5-1 combines with J gene TRBJ1-1, with D tentatively TRBD1 (6 bases). Trimming removed 7 bases at V and 1 base at J, with 17 bases between. The V gene's germline CDR1 is SGHRS and CDR2 YFSETQ. The CDR3 runs to 15 residues. CDR3 nucleotides: TGCGCCAGCGGCAACAGGGCAGGGCCGAACACTGAAGCTTTCTTT. Translating it yields CASGNRAGPNTEAFF.

The rearrangement joins TRBV20-1 to TRBJ2-1, with D perhaps being TRBD1 or TRBD2 (5 bases each). The CDR3 is 14 amino acids. Germline CDR1 DFQATT, CDR2 SNEGSKA (reference sequence). The germline V and J ends were trimmed by 3 bases and 0 bases, with 9 bases remaining between them. CDR3 sequence reads: CSASRGSSYNEQFF. The CDR3 bases are TGCAGTGCTAGTCGGGGCAGCTCCTACAATGAGCAGTTCTTC.

The CDR3 sequence is CASRDYNSPLHF. The DNA of the CDR3 is TGTGCCAGCAGGGACTATAATTCACCCCTCCACTTT. The chain combines TRBV6-5 with TRBJ1-6; D unclear. The V end lost 6 bases, the J end lost 3 bases, and 3 bases lay between the germline ends. The CDR3 totals 12 residues. CDR1 and CDR2 (germline): MNHEY, SVGAGI.

This chain uses TRBV3-1 (or the pseudogene TRBV3-2) with TRBJ1-2; D uncertain. Germline assignment: CDR1 LGHDT and CDR2 YNNKEL (reference sequence). CDR3 length: 14 amino acids. The ends were cut back, 1 base at V and 7 bases at J, with 13 bases in the middle. CDR3 DNA sequence: TGTGCCAGCAGCCAAGGCGTCTGTGTGCCTGGCTACACCTTC. Translated: CASSQGVCVPGYTF.

The rearrangement uses TRBV5-1 and TRBJ2-2; 9 nucleotides agree with TRBD1. Germline V gene data show CDR1 as SGHRS and CDR2 as YFSETQ. V was clipped by 4 bases and J by 6 bases; unmatched bases: 10. The CDR3 has 16 residues. The CDR3, as DNA: TGCGCCAGCAGCCCCGCGGGGACAGGGCTCTCCGGGGAGCTGTTTTTT. Encoded protein: CASSPAGTGLSGELFF.

J is TRBJ1-2 and V is TRBV12-3 or TRBV12-4; no firm D call. V was trimmed by 7 bases and J by 5 bases, leaving 14 bases between them. CDR3 size: 13 residues. In nucleotides, the CDR3 is TGTGCCAGCACCGACGCCCTTGTTTATGGCTACACCTTC. This translates into CASTDALVYGYTF.

The chain is built from TRBV6-5 and TRBJ2-7, with TRBD2 matching over 8 bases. This CDR3 has 13 residues. The germline gives CDR1 MNHEY, CDR2 SVGAGI. The V segment lost 5 bases and the J segment 3 bases; nucleotides outside the gene matches: 3. The CDR3: CASSPSGFYEQYF. The DNA for the CDR3 is TGTGCCAGCAGTCCTAGCGGGTTCTACGAGCAGTACTTC.

The chain has TRBV19 and TRBJ2-2; perhaps TRBD2 as D (6 bases). Germline-derived CDR1 and CDR2 are LNHDA and SQIVND (reference sequence). The CDR3 loop spans 15 amino acids. V was clipped by 5 bases and J by 5 bases, with 15 bases between them. The CDR3 spells CASSGSGSITGELFF. Here the CDR3 DNA reads TGTGCCAGTAGTGGATCCGGGAGTATTACCGGGGAGCTGTTTTTT.

The chain carries TRBV28 and TRBJ2-7; D gene uncertain. In germline, CDR1 is MDHEN, CDR2 SYDVKM. Trimming cost V 7 bases and J 2 bases, with 15 bases left between them. The CDR3 length is 14 residues. The CDR3 spells CASTPHVPTYEQYF. In DNA, the CDR3 is TGTGCCAGCACCCCCCACGTACCGACCTACGAGCAGTACTTC. Looking up the rest from reference TRBV28 and TRBJ2-7 gives the full variable domain: DVKVTQSSRYLVKRTGEKVFLECVQDMDHENMFWYRQDPGLGLRLIYFSYDVKMKEKGDIPEGYSVSREKKERFSLILESASTNQTSMYLCASTPHVPTYEQYFGPGTRLTVT.

The chain couples TRBV6-6 to TRBJ1-4; 10 bases are shared with TRBD1. Per the germline V gene, CDR1 is MNHNY and CDR2 is SVGAGI (reference sequence). Unmatched junction bases numbered 8, after V lost 6 bases and J lost 4 bases. CDR3 length: 16 residues. In DNA form, the CDR3 reads TGTGCCAGCAGCACCGCCGGACAGGGGGTTAATGAAAAACTGTTTTTT. This codes for CASSTAGQGVNEKLFF.

The chain combines TRBV7-2 with TRBJ2-3; D uncertain. Looked up from germline, CDR1 is SGHTA and CDR2 is FQGNSA. The CDR3 runs 13 residues. V dropped 0 bases and J dropped 6 bases, with 7 bases sitting between them. CDR3 sequence (DNA): TGTGCCAGCAGCTTAGCCCTGGGGGATACGCAGTATTTT. Translated: CASSLALGDTQYF.

The rearrangement joins TRBV2 to TRBJ2-1; D is ambiguous. CDR1 SNHLY and CDR2 FYNNEI come from the germline V gene. The CDR3 sequence is 15 residues long. Trimming pared 4 bases from V and 2 bases from J, leaving 12 bases between. The CDR3 DNA is TGTGCCAGCAGTGCTGAATTCAGAACCTACAATGAGCAGTTCTTC. Its protein product is CASSAEFRTYNEQFF.

This clone has a single count. V gene TRBV25-1 combines with J gene TRBJ1-2; the match to TRBD1 covers 7 bases. Germline assignment: CDR1 MGHDK and CDR2 SYGVNS. The V and J ends lost 6 bases and 0 bases, in that order; junction bases with no gene match: 10. CDR3 size: 16 residues. CDR3 sequence reads: CASSPQGPRANYGYTF. CDR3 DNA sequence: TGTGCCAGCAGCCCACAGGGGCCGAGAGCTAACTATGGCTACACCTTC.

In this sample, this clone turned up once. The same CDR3 also results from other DNA sequences found in this sample. The genes are TRBV27 and TRBJ1-1, with no clear D. The CDR3 has 11 amino acids. V lost 7 bases and J 2 bases, leaving 5 bases between the germline ends. Germline V lookup: CDR1 MNHEY, CDR2 SMNVEV (reference sequence). The CDR3 DNA sequence: TGTGCCAGCATAAGAAACACTGAAGCTTTCTTT. Its protein is CASIRNTEAFF.

In its sample, this clone was seen a few times. This chain links TRBV4-2 with TRBJ2-2, with TRBD2 matching over 10 bases. CDR3 size: 17 residues. J lost 7 bases, V lost 4 bases, and 12 bases had no gene match. From germline, CDR1 is LGHNA and CDR2 YNFKEQ. The CDR3 nucleotides read TGTGCCAGCAGCCTCGACTCTAGCGGGAGTGGGGACGGGGAGCTGTTTTTT. Its translation: CASSLDSSGSGDGELFF.

The chain is built from TRBV5-1 and TRBJ2-3; D is undetermined. This CDR3 spans 14 amino acids. Trimming stripped 4 bases from V and 2 bases from J, with 11 bases between. Germline V gene data show CDR1 as SGHRS and CDR2 as YFSETQ. The CDR3 nucleotides are TGCGCCAGCAGCGCCGGTCGTTCCACAGATACGCAGTATTTT. Residues: CASSAGRSTDTQYF.

The chain links TRBV19 to TRBJ2-1; D call uncertain. Trimming stripped 5 bases from V and 4 bases from J, with 12 bases between. Per the germline V gene, CDR1 is LNHDA and CDR2 is SQIVND (reference sequence). CDR3 length equals 14 residues. In DNA form, the CDR3 reads TGTGCCAGTAGTTTGCCCCCCCCTTACAATGAGCAGTTCTTC. This gives the protein CASSLPPPYNEQFF.

The chain combines TRBV27 with TRBJ1-2; 7 bases are shared with TRBD1. Looked up from germline, CDR1 is MNHEY and CDR2 is SMNVEV (reference sequence). Unmatched junction bases numbered 19, after V lost 5 bases and J lost 7 bases. The CDR3 totals 17 residues. Here the CDR3 reads CASSPNLKTGASFGYTF. In nucleotides, the CDR3 is TGTGCCAGCAGTCCTAACCTAAAAACAGGGGCATCGTTTGGCTACACCTTC.

V gene TRBV29-1 combines with J gene TRBJ1-1; the D gene is possibly TRBD1 (5 bases). The length of the CDR3 is 15 residues. Trimming cost V 6 bases and J 1 base, with 18 bases left between them. Germline assignment: CDR1 SQVTM and CDR2 ANQGSEA. The CDR3, as DNA: TGCAGCGTCATCTCCCGGAGGGGTTCGAACACTGAAGCTTTCTTT. It specifies CSVISRRGSNTEAFF.

The chain recombines TRBV18 with TRBJ2-2; D is ambiguous. The V end lost 2 bases, the J end lost 7 bases, and 20 bases lay between the germline ends. CDR3 length: 17 amino acids. Germline CDR1 KGHSH, CDR2 LQKENI. CDR3 nucleotide sequence: TGTGCCAGCTCACCAACGTCGCAGAGTACGACCGGCGGGGAGCTGTTTTTT. It translates to CASSPTSQSTTGGELFF.

This chain links TRBV5-1 with TRBJ2-5, with a tentative D call TRBD2 (6 bases). Between the trimmed V and J ends, which lost 4 bases and 5 bases, there was a span of 15 bases. The CDR3 is 14 residues long. Germline V CDR1 and CDR2: SGHRS, YFSETQ. The chain's CDR3 is CASSAGSSAETQYF. The CDR3 DNA is TGCGCCAGCAGCGCCGGGAGTTCGGCGGAGACCCAGTACTTC.

The V and J genes are TRBV12-3 or TRBV12-4 and TRBJ1-1; no clear D gene. The CDR3 consists of 11 residues. V lost 6 bases and J 7 bases, leaving 9 bases between the germline ends. CDR3 in DNA: TGTGCCAGCAGGGGAGCGGGTGAAGCTTTCTTT. This sequence encodes CASRGAGEAFF.

This sequence joins TRBV5-5 and TRBJ1-6; D remains unclear. Trimming shortened V by 4 bases and J by 6 bases, and 8 bases separated the two germline ends. Germline assignment: CDR1 SGHKS and CDR2 YYEKEE (reference sequence). The CDR3 has 13 residues. CDR3: CASSGGGNSPLHF. In DNA, the CDR3 is TGTGCCAGCAGCGGAGGTGGTAATTCACCCCTCCACTTT.

The chain couples TRBV11-2 to TRBJ2-2; weak D call: TRBD2 (6 bases). Trimming cost V 5 bases and J 0 bases, with 22 bases left between them. The CDR3 is 19 amino acids. The V gene's germline CDR1 is SGHAT and CDR2 FQNNGV. CDR3 sequence: CASSRGGTQSFANTGELFF. The DNA for the CDR3 is TGTGCCAGCAGCCGTGGGGGGACCCAGTCGTTCGCGAACACCGGGGAGCTGTTTTTT.

The chain employs TRBV2 and TRBJ2-3, with D hard to call. V lost 7 bases, J lost 0 bases, and 11 bases lay in between. Germline CDR1 is SNHLY and CDR2 is FYNNEI. This CDR3 region has 14 residues. The CDR3 DNA follows: TGTGCCAGCAAAAGGGCCCCTAGCACAGATACGCAGTATTTT. Residues: CASKRAPSTDTQYF. The variable domain in full, with the rest retrieved from reference TRBV2 and TRBJ2-3, is EPEVTQTPSHQVTQMGQEVILRCVPISNHLYFYWYRQILGQKVEFLVSFYNNEISEKSEIFDDQFSVERPDGSNFTLKIRSTKLEDSAMYFCASKRAPSTDTQYFGPGTRLTVL.